This entry describes one T cell receptor (beta chain). The antigen is undetermined. Primers: 60 Vbeta forward and 13 Jbeta reverse. Sequenced by immunoSEQ multiplex PCR; TCRdb stores in-frame clones only, minus some. The repertoire consists of about 150,000 clones, with around 79% occurring once and the leading ten covering approximately 8%. This sample was included in a study of cytomegalovirus exposure and HLA in healthy donors. Findings and caveats of the study: HLA alleles were associated with 15,000 to 20,000 TCR beta sequences in a later analysis at 0.05 false discovery rate. TCR beta V segments were, for the most part, productive about 90% or about 30% of the time in an earlier analysis. As a later analysis revealed, the rate of TCR association differed by HLA locus, with DRB1 most and HLA-C fewest. In a later analysis, HLA-associated beta chains showed higher expansion and lower generation probabilities than comparable chains.

The sequence derives from a man under 40 in good health and CMV-seropositive. The material sequenced was PBMCs.

The CDR3 DNA sequence: TGTGCCAGCAGCTTAAGTTTTAGCGAGAGCTCCTACGAGCAGTACTTC. Its protein is CASSLSFSESSYEQYF. V usage is TRBV7-8 and J usage is TRBJ2-7; D may be TRBD2 (5 bases). The CDR3 contains 16 residues. Per the germline V gene, CDR1 is SGHVS and CDR2 is FQNEAQ. Trimming pared 2 bases from V and 0 bases from J, leaving 14 bases between.